The next 17 T cell receptor beta chains were all read from a single sample in a study of control samples from healthy donors and cancer patients (dated by TCRdb to 2020 to 2021). Receptors were amplified or captured by the immunoSEQ multiplex PCR assay. Entries here come from immuneACCESS through TCRdb and include only in-frame sequences with V and J called. Some clones fail to appear in such tables; in the studies checked, an unresolved V gene covers under half of the shortfall, and the cause of the remainder is unknown. The sample contains 70,000 to 80,000 clones, more than 80% of them found a single time. Around 15% of the sample rests with the top ten. Sequencing was done on a sample of blood. The receptors here all came from a man aged 50-60 years in good health.

The chain employs TRBV27 and TRBJ1-1, with TRBD1 as a possible D gene (6 bases). V lost 4 bases and J lost 8, with 17 bases in between. Germline CDR1 reads MNHEY; CDR2 reads SMNVEV (reference sequence). CDR3 length: 14 residues. The chain's CDR3 is CASSSIRGNIEAFF. CDR3 in DNA: TGTGCCAGCAGTTCGATCAGGGGTAACATAGAAGCTTTCTTT.

The CDR3 protein is CASSPVGSVAREQYF. The DNA of the CDR3 is TGTGCCAGCAGCCCCGTGGGCAGCGTAGCTCGGGAGCAGTACTTC. V gene TRBV9 combines with J gene TRBJ2-7; D is unresolved. The CDR3 is 15 residues long. Germline V gene lookup returns CDR1 SGDLS and CDR2 YYNGEE. Trimming shortened V by 4 bases and J by 7 bases, and 21 bases separated the two germline ends.

The chain couples TRBV24-1 to TRBJ2-2, with D hard to call. V shed 1 base and J shed 4 bases, with 6 bases lying between them. CDR3 size: 14 residues. CDR1 is KGHDR, CDR2 SFDVKD, per germline. CDR3 region: CATSDFPVTGELFF. CDR3 coding DNA: TGTGCCACCAGTGATTTCCCAGTCACCGGGGAGCTGTTTTTT.

The genes are TRBV23-1 and TRBJ1-4; the match to TRBD1 covers 9 bases. Being an ORF, TRBV23-1 has a function that is uncertain. The J segment lost 9 bases and the V segment lost 4 bases, leaving 6 bases of the junction unmatched. The CDR3 spans 14 residues. CDR3 protein: CASSRSGQGKKLFF. The CDR3 nucleotides read TGCGCCAGCAGTCGTTCGGGACAGGGAAAAAAACTGTTTTTT.

This clone has more than one count but fewer than ten. The chain employs TRBV2 and TRBJ2-7, with D unclear. Germline CDR1 SNHLY, CDR2 FYNNEI. This CDR3 comprises 15 residues. The V gene lost 6 bases and the J gene lost 0 bases, with 15 bases spanning the gap. The CDR3 DNA sequence: TGTGCCAGCAGCTCTCCTGAAGGCTTCTCCTACGAGCAGTACTTC. Protein sequence: CASSSPEGFSYEQYF.

This sequence joins TRBV19 and TRBJ1-6, with D possibly being TRBD1 (5 bases). The CDR3 consists of 15 residues. Looked up from germline, CDR1 is LNHDA and CDR2 is SQIVND (reference sequence). The V and J ends lost 4 bases and 9 bases respectively, with 16 bases between them. The CDR3 reads CASSNRPGGTSPLHF. As DNA, the CDR3 is TGTGCCAGTAGTAACCGCCCGGGGGGGACTTCACCCCTCCACTTT.

V usage is TRBV7-9 and J usage is TRBJ1-2, with 7 bases lining up with TRBD1. Looked up from germline, CDR1 is SEHNR and CDR2 is FQNEAQ (reference sequence). This CDR3 is 17 amino acids long. V shed 1 base and J 1 base; nucleotides not matched to a gene: 9. CDR3 residues: CASSLGEGDSVNYGYTF. DNA of the CDR3: TGTGCCAGCAGCTTAGGAGAGGGGGACAGTGTTAACTATGGCTACACCTTC.

This chain connects TRBV7-2 to TRBJ1-2; TRBD1 matches 7 bases. J was trimmed by 6 bases and V by 1 base; bases with no gene match: 2. CDR1 SGHTA and CDR2 FQGNSA come from the germline V gene. The CDR3 totals 13 residues. The CDR3, as DNA: TGTGCCAGCAGCTTAGATAGGGGGCATGGCTACACCTTC. Its translation is CASSLDRGHGYTF. Full variable domain (missing parts from reference TRBV7-2 and TRBJ1-2): GAGVSQSPSNKVTEKGKDVELRCDPISGHTALYWYRQSLGQGLEFLIYFQGNSAPDKSGLPSDRFSAERTGGSVSTLTIQRTQQEDSAVYLCASSLDRGHGYTFGSGTRLTVV.

This clone was recorded once. The rearrangement joins TRBV19 to TRBJ1-2; D uncertain. The germline gives CDR1 LNHDA, CDR2 SQIVND (reference sequence). The CDR3 extends over 10 amino acids. V shed 8 bases and J shed 8 bases, with 9 bases lying between them. Here the CDR3 reads CASRREGYTF. The CDR3 nucleotides read TGTGCCAGTCGGCGGGAAGGCTACACCTTC.

This chain connects TRBV19 to TRBJ1-1; D remains unclear. The germline V gene has CDR1 LNHDA and CDR2 SQIVND (reference sequence). This CDR3 comprises 14 residues. Trimming pared 5 bases from V and 0 bases from J, leaving 10 bases between. For the CDR3, the DNA is TGTGCCAGTAGTGACCGGGATTTGAACACTGAAGCTTTCTTT. Its translation is CASSDRDLNTEAFF.

The chain recombines TRBV6-5 with TRBJ1-1; 9 bases align to TRBD1. CDR3 length: 14 amino acids. Germline V gene data show CDR1 as MNHEY and CDR2 as SVGAGI. The junction had 7 bases not matched to a gene; V was cut back by 6 bases and J by 5 bases. The CDR3 sequence is CASRRTGGRTEAFF. Here the CDR3 DNA reads TGTGCCAGCAGGAGAACAGGGGGCAGAACTGAAGCTTTCTTT.

The chain links TRBV5-1 to TRBJ2-1; 11 nucleotides line up with TRBD2. The V segment lost 0 bases and the J segment 6 bases; nucleotides outside the gene matches: 5. The CDR3 is 16 residues long. Germline loops: CDR1 SGHRS, CDR2 YFSETQ. The CDR3 nucleotides are TGCGCCAGCAGCTTGGCCCGTCTAGCGGGGGGCAATGAGCAGTTCTTC. It yields the protein CASSLARLAGGNEQFF. Using reference TRBV5-1 and TRBJ2-1 for the parts outside the CDR3, the full variable domain is KAGVTQTPRYLIKTRGQQVTLSCSPISGHRSVSWYQQTPGQGLQFLFEYFSETQRNKGNFPGRFSGRQFSNSRSEMNVSTLELGDSALYLCASSLARLAGGNEQFFGPGTRLTVL.

This clone was seen a few times. The CDR3 DNA reads as TGTGCCAGCAGCATCGGGACGGAGGGCGCCTACGAGCAGTACTTC. Translated: CASSIGTEGAYEQYF. The V call is TRBV5-8, the J call TRBJ2-7, with a weak D call TRBD2 (6 bases). Trimming took off 4 bases at V and 2 bases at J, with 16 bases between the two ends. CDR1 is SGHTS and CDR2 is YDEGEE in the germline V gene. CDR3 length equals 15 residues.

The CDR3 here is CASESQGTDTQYF. CDR3 coding DNA: TGTGCTAGTGAATCACAGGGCACAGATACGCAGTATTTT. The chain recombines TRBV12-5 with TRBJ2-3; perhaps TRBD1 as D (5 bases). The CDR3 contains 13 residues. V was trimmed by 7 bases and J by 1 base, leaving 9 bases between them. Germline lookup yields CDR1 LGHNT and CDR2 FRNRAP.

This chain uses TRBV11-1 with TRBJ2-5, with TRBD2 matching 10 bases. This CDR3 has 13 residues. Per germline, CDR1 SGHAT and CDR2 FQDESV (reference sequence). V lost 6 bases to trimming and J lost 5 bases; unmatched junction nucleotides: 3. The CDR3 region has the DNA TGTGCCAGCAGTCCGGGACTAGCGGAGACCCAGTACTTC. It specifies CASSPGLAETQYF.

The chain uses TRBV12-3 or TRBV12-4 and TRBJ1-5; 7 bases are shared with TRBD1. The CDR3 runs to 13 residues. Germline trimming cut 1 base from V and 7 bases from J; bases unmatched to any gene: 1. CDR3 region: CASSLDRGQPQHF. The DNA of the CDR3 is TGTGCCAGCAGTTTAGACAGGGGACAGCCCCAGCATTTT.

V gene TRBV6-5 combines with J gene TRBJ2-3; tentatively, D is TRBD2 (5 bases). The germline V gene encodes CDR1 MNHEY and CDR2 SVGAGI. This CDR3 comprises 14 residues. The CDR3, as DNA: TGTGCAACAGCAGGATTAGGAGGCGGGGATACGCAGTATTTT. This codes for CATAGLGGGDTQYF.